Listed below are T cell receptor beta chains from one sample, sequenced in a study of radiation and T cells in renal cell carcinoma. Clones were sequenced by immunoSEQ multiplex PCR, and TCRdb holds only the in-frame ones, with some missing. This sample yields under 65,000 clones, of which over 70% are seen a single time; 7.3% belongs to the top ten. The material was blood, obtained from a patient whose treatment included radiotherapy and nephrectomy. The receptors were sampled from a man aged 55 to 70 with renal cell carcinoma. The CDR3 runs from the conserved cysteine through the conserved F or W. Fields, in order: clone size, D gene, J gene, V gene, CDR3 protein, CDR3 DNA. D genes are given only for firm matches. A clone size is listed for some rows: how often the clone was seen (once, few, many), or a class if it is expanded.

-	TRBD1	TRBJ2-5	TRBV18	CASSPTGGGETQYF	TGTGCCAGCTCGCCGACAGGGGGCGGAGAGACCCAGTACTTC
-	-	TRBJ1-1	TRBV4-3	CASSQERDTEAFF	TGCGCCAGCAGCCAAGAACGGGACACTGAAGCTTTCTTT
-	TRBD1	TRBJ1-2	TRBV18	CASSGGQNYGYTF	TGTGCCAGCTCAGGGGGACAGAACTATGGCTACACCTTC
-	-	TRBJ2-3	TRBV6-1	CASTATVDTQYF	TGTGCCAGCACCGCGACCGTAGATACGCAGTATTTT
-	-	TRBJ1-5	TRBV2	CASTPEGQPQHF	TGTGCCAGCACCCCAGAGGGCCAGCCCCAGCATTTT
-	-	TRBJ2-1	TRBV7-2	CASSNLGEQFF	TGTGCCAGCAGCAATCTGGGCGAGCAGTTCTTC
few	-	TRBJ1-1	TRBV19	CASSIEGGLMGTFF	TGTGCCAGTAGTATCGAAGGGGGTTTAATGGGGACTTTCTTT
-	-	TRBJ2-5	TRBV10-2	CASSESTRGRETQYF	TGCGCCAGCAGTGAGTCGACACGGGGTCGAGAGACCCAGTACTTC
few	-	TRBJ1-1	TRBV11-3	CASSLYQGPTEAFF	TGTGCCAGCAGCTTGTATCAGGGACCCACTGAAGCTTTCTTT
-	TRBD1	TRBJ1-5	TRBV27	CASRQGARGNQPQHF	TGTGCCAGCAGACAGGGGGCGCGGGGCAATCAGCCCCAGCATTTT
few	TRBD1	TRBJ2-6	TRBV5-1	CASSLATGDAGANVLTF	TGCGCCAGCAGCTTGGCGACAGGGGATGCTGGGGCCAACGTCCTGACTTTC
once	TRBD2	TRBJ2-2	TRBV5-1	CASSLWASGRAQTNTGELFF	TGCGCCAGCAGCTTGTGGGCTAGCGGGAGGGCGCAGACGAACACCGGGGAGCTGTTTTTT
-	-	TRBJ2-3	TRBV19	CASSGGADTQYF	TGTGCCAGTAGTGGTGGGGCAGATACGCAGTATTTT
-	-	TRBJ1-5	TRBV27	CASSKGHQPQHF	TGTGCCAGCAGTAAGGGACATCAGCCCCAGCATTTT
few	-	TRBJ1-2	TRBV4-2	CASSQETGGYGYTF	TGTGCCAGCAGCCAAGAGACAGGCGGCTATGGCTACACCTTC
-	-	TRBJ1-6	TRBV18	CASSSRTLMGNSPLHF	TGTGCCAGCTCATCTAGGACCCTAATGGGGAATTCACCCCTCCACTTT
-	TRBD1	TRBJ1-2	TRBV19	CASSTQGTGGVGGYTF	TGTGCCAGTAGTACCCAAGGGACAGGGGGCGTGGGGGGCTACACCTTC
few	TRBD2	TRBJ2-1	TRBV11-3	CASSWTGGPQFF	TGTGCCAGCAGCTGGACGGGGGGGCCCCAGTTCTTC
-	TRBD2	TRBJ2-3	TRBV2	CASSDQAGGSDTQYF	TGTGCCAGCAGTGATCAGGCGGGAGGGTCTGATACGCAGTATTTT
few	-	TRBJ2-3	TRBV5-1	CASSLWSSGTDTQYF	TGCGCCAGCAGCTTGTGGTCTAGCGGCACAGATACGCAGTATTTT
-	-	TRBJ1-5	TRBV19	CASSIDIDSRGSPQHF	TGTGCCAGTAGTATCGACATCGACAGTCGTGGATCGCCCCAGCATTTT
-	-	TRBJ2-7	TRBV14	CASSHWDTTYVQYF	TGTGCCAGCAGCCATTGGGACACTACCTACGTGCAGTACTTC
medium-sized	-	TRBJ1-1	TRBV10-1	CASSESRGKNTEAFF	TGCGCCAGCAGTGAGTCGAGAGGGAAGAACACTGAAGCTTTCTTT
-	TRBD2	TRBJ2-1	TRBV10-3	CAISESRSPSGGEAEQFF	TGTGCCATCAGTGAGTCCCGGAGTCCTAGCGGGGGGGAGGCTGAGCAGTTCTTC
-	-	TRBJ2-2	TRBV19	CASSTRQLTNTGELFF	TGTGCCAGTAGTACAAGACAGTTGACGAACACCGGGGAGCTGTTTTTT
-	-	TRBJ2-2	TRBV11-3	CASSLADPGTSPGELFF	TGTGCCAGCAGCTTAGCTGATCCCGGGACTTCGCCCGGGGAGCTGTTTTTT
-	TRBD1	TRBJ2-7	TRBV18	CASSLGQVFYEQYF	TGTGCCAGCTCCCTGGGACAGGTCTTCTACGAGCAGTACTTC
-	-	TRBJ2-2	TRBV7-2	CASEGGTGELFF	TGTGCCAGCGAGGGGGGCACCGGGGAGCTGTTTTTT
-	-	TRBJ2-1	TRBV29-1	CSVERADLGGGQFF	TGCAGCGTTGAACGGGCGGACCTCGGGGGAGGGCAGTTCTTC
-	TRBD1	TRBJ1-2	TRBV27	CASRFGDRPNGYTF	TGTGCCAGCAGATTTGGGGACAGACCAAACGGCTACACCTTC
-	-	TRBJ2-3	TRBV19	CASSPSQGMDTQYF	TGTGCCAGTAGTCCCTCCCAGGGTATGGATACGCAGTATTTT
-	-	TRBJ1-2	TRBV19	CASKGTGGHGYTF	TGTGCCAGTAAGGGCACCGGAGGGCATGGCTACACCTTC
-	TRBD2	TRBJ2-5	TRBV7-8	CASSLGTSGQETQYF	TGTGCCAGCAGCTTAGGGACTAGCGGTCAAGAGACCCAGTACTTC
-	-	TRBJ1-2	TRBV5-5	CASSLSGRGYTF	TGTGCCAGCAGCTTATCTGGGCGTGGCTACACCTTC
once	-	TRBJ2-7	TRBV6-5	CASSQEGGSYEQYF	TGTGCCAGCAGTCAAGAGGGGGGATCCTACGAGCAGTACTTC
-	-	TRBJ1-5	TRBV19	CASRGVGRNQPQHF	TGTGCCAGTAGGGGGGTCGGGCGCAATCAGCCCCAGCATTTT
-	-	TRBJ1-5	TRBV6-6	CASRPKTDSNQPQHF	TGTGCCAGCAGACCTAAGACAGATAGCAATCAGCCCCAGCATTTT
-	TRBD2	TRBJ2-7	TRBV11-2	CASSSPRGGVYEQYF	TGTGCCAGCAGCTCCCCCCGCGGGGGGGTCTACGAGCAGTACTTC
-	-	TRBJ1-4	TRBV13	CASSSRGNGEKLFF	TGTGCCAGCAGCTCGAGGGGGAATGGTGAAAAACTGTTTTTT
-	-	TRBJ1-1	TRBV10-1	CASSEAPLNTEAFF	TGCGCCAGCAGTGAGGCACCGTTGAACACTGAAGCTTTCTTT
-	-	TRBJ1-2	TRBV27	CASSFKRGYGYTF	TGTGCCAGCAGTTTTAAGCGGGGATATGGCTACACCTTC
-	TRBD1	TRBJ1-2	TRBV10-3	CAISESAGGGYTF	TGTGCCATCAGTGAGTCGGCAGGGGGTGGCTACACCTTC
-	-	TRBJ1-3	TRBV9	CASSAWDTPNSGNTIYF	TGTGCCAGCAGCGCGTGGGACACTCCAAACTCTGGAAACACCATATATTTT
-	TRBD1	TRBJ2-7	TRBV5-6	CASSGTPRDRTPNYEQYF	TGTGCCAGCAGCGGGACTCCCCGGGACAGGACCCCCAACTACGAGCAGTACTTC
once	-	TRBJ2-5	TRBV5-1	CASSNLHPSETQYF	TGCGCCAGCAGTAATTTACACCCCTCGGAGACCCAGTACTTC
-	-	TRBJ1-3	TRBV4-3	CASSQGFGDYSGNTIYF	TGCGCCAGCAGCCAAGGTTTCGGGGACTACTCTGGAAACACCATATATTTT
-	TRBD1	TRBJ2-5	TRBV2	CASSGGQAEETQYF	TGTGCCAGCAGTGGGGGACAGGCCGAAGAGACCCAGTACTTC
few	TRBD1	TRBJ1-2	TRBV25-1	CASSDPTGSAYGYTF	TGTGCCAGCAGTGATCCGACAGGGAGTGCCTATGGCTACACCTTC
few	-	TRBJ2-1	TRBV9	CASSVQGNEQFF	TGTGCCAGCAGCGTACAAGGTAATGAGCAGTTCTTC